This T cell receptor (beta chain) was recovered during a study of T-cell reconstitution after alpha-beta-depleted transplantation in children. Study-wide findings and caveats: A year post-transplant, T-cell counts and diversity derived mostly from newly produced T cells. About two months after transplant, alpha-beta T cells reportedly came from several hundred expanded graft clones. Certain patients had high TCRbeta diversity at day 60, and it came from recipient T cells and thymic progenitors that survived.

The table lists this clonotype with many counts. Antigen: not known. The germline V gene encodes CDR1 SQVTM and CDR2 ANQGSEA. This CDR3 comprises 16 residues. V gave up 4 bases and J gave up 0 bases; unmatched junction bases: 10. A library of TCRbeta sequences, prepared with unique molecular identifiers, was generated. TCRdb processed the PCR reads anew with MiXCR; each CDR3 protein has one entry. The sample contains 250,000 to 300,000 distinct CDR3 sequences, 7.5% to 9% of which appear only once. The chain joins TRBV29-1 to TRBJ1-1; 8 nucleotides match TRBD1. The TCR originated in a female patient aged 2-15 years who had a stem cell transplant for Fanconi anemia, so the T cells may come from the graft donor. Sequenced here: peripheral blood, sampled 360 days after TCRalphabeta/CD19-depleted stem cell transplant. CDR3 amino acids: CSVVIRGPLLNTEAFF. CDR3 DNA sequence: TGCAGCGTTGTAATCAGGGGGCCGCTTTTGAACACTGAAGCTTTCTTT.